The entry below gives a single T cell receptor beta chain sequence along with its context. This sample stems from a study of T cell changes during pregnancy in multiple sclerosis. Deletions cut 3 bases from V and 8 bases from J, with 10 bases between. Germline assignment: CDR1 SGHTA and CDR2 FQGNSA. CDR3 length: 13 residues. The protocol was immunoSEQ multiplex PCR, while the TCRdb copy is restricted to in-frame clones and leaves out a portion. The sample consists of 54,000 or so clones, 93% of them appearing once. The chain employs TRBV7-2 and TRBJ1-4; a possible D gene is TRBD1 (5 bases). The source was CD4+ T cells from peripheral blood mononuclear cells, collected before pregnancy. The sequence was collected from a female donor with multiple sclerosis, enrolled in a pregnancy study. The CDR3 protein is CASSLGRGEKLFF. As DNA, the CDR3 is TGTGCCAGCAGCTTGGGACGGGGGGAAAAACTGTTTTTT.